The 10 T cell receptor beta chains in this list originate from one sample, sequenced in a study of cytomegalovirus exposure and HLA in healthy donors. It was with 60 Vbeta and 13 Jbeta primers that the PCR ran. Using immunoSEQ multiplex PCR, the repertoire was profiled, and TCRdb retains in-frame clones only, with some absent. The table shows 75,000 to 100,000 clones, with 60% to 80% occurring only once. Specimen: PBMCs. All receptors derive from a man aged 35-49 years in good health and CMV-seronegative.

This chain uses TRBV18 with TRBJ1-1; D remains unclear. Deletions cut 2 bases from V and 0 bases from J, with 7 bases between. CDR1 is KGHSH and CDR2 is LQKENI in the germline V gene. The CDR3 contains 14 residues. For the CDR3, the DNA is TGTGCCAGCTCACCAACAGAAGTGAACACTGAAGCTTTCTTT. Translating it yields CASSPTEVNTEAFF.

The V gene is TRBV25-1, the J gene TRBJ1-4, with D perhaps TRBD1 (6 bases). V dropped 4 bases and J dropped 7 bases, with 19 bases sitting between them. This CDR3 has 16 amino acids. Germline CDR1 reads MGHDK; CDR2 reads SYGVNS. The CDR3 sequence: CASSAPDQGGGEKLFF. The CDR3 DNA is TGTGCCAGCAGTGCCCCTGACCAGGGAGGGGGTGAAAAACTGTTTTTT.

This clone was seen only once. This chain connects TRBV2 to TRBJ1-5; 9 bases agree with TRBD1. Germline CDR1 and CDR2: SNHLY and FYNNEI. The V gene end was trimmed by 6 bases and the J gene end by 8 bases; junction bases not matched to a gene: 11. There are 15 residues in the CDR3. As DNA, the CDR3 is TGTGCCAGCAGAACGCCGGGACAGGGACCTAAGCCCCAGCATTTT. This sequence encodes CASRTPGQGPKPQHF. Based on the CDR3 plus reference TRBV2 and TRBJ1-5, the full variable domain is EPEVTQTPSHQVTQMGQEVILRCVPISNHLYFYWYRQILGQKVEFLVSFYNNEISEKSEIFDDQFSVERPDGSNFTLKIRSTKLEDSAMYFCASRTPGQGPKPQHFGDGTRLSIL.

In this sample, this clone turned up a few times. The rearrangement uses TRBV2 and TRBJ2-1, with a tentative D call TRBD2 (5 bases). V was pared by 5 bases and J by 4 bases, with 15 bases between. The CDR3 totals 15 residues. CDR1 is SNHLY, CDR2 FYNNEI, per germline. Written as DNA, the CDR3 is TGTGCCAGCAGTCGGGATAGGGCTGAATACAATGAGCAGTTCTTC. It encodes CASSRDRAEYNEQFF. Filled out from reference TRBV2 and TRBJ2-1, the complete variable domain reads EPEVTQTPSHQVTQMGQEVILRCVPISNHLYFYWYRQILGQKVEFLVSFYNNEISEKSEIFDDQFSVERPDGSNFTLKIRSTKLEDSAMYFCASSRDRAEYNEQFFGPGTRLTVL.

The chain recombines TRBV5-1 with TRBJ2-7, with 11 nucleotides matching TRBD1. Losses at the gene ends were 4 bases for V and 9 bases for J; bases not matched to a gene: 6. The CDR3 spans 13 residues. CDR1 and CDR2 from the germline V gene are SGHRS and YFSETQ. In DNA form, the CDR3 reads TGCGCCAGCAGCCAGGGGACAGGGGGTACGCAGTACTTC. Translated: CASSQGTGGTQYF. Variable domain in full (rest from reference TRBV5-1 and TRBJ2-7): KAGVTQTPRYLIKTRGQQVTLSCSPISGHRSVSWYQQTPGQGLQFLFEYFSETQRNKGNFPGRFSGRQFSNSRSEMNVSTLELGDSALYLCASSQGTGGTQYFGPGTRLTVT.

The DNA of the CDR3 is TGTGCCAGCACCCAATCTCGACTAGCGGGGATAGTCTGCGAGCAGTTCTTC. Encoded protein: CASTQSRLAGIVCEQFF. The chain couples TRBV7-9 to TRBJ2-1; 11 nucleotides line up with TRBD2. The CDR3 has 17 amino acids. CDR1 is SEHNR, CDR2 FQNEAQ, per germline (reference sequence). The V and J ends lost 7 bases and 10 bases, in that order; junction bases with no gene match: 18.

The J gene is TRBJ2-6, the V gene TRBV19; weak D call: TRBD2 (5 bases). Trimming shortened V by 1 base and J by 0 bases, and 10 bases separated the two germline ends. The CDR3 is made up of 17 amino acids. Germline V gene sequence: CDR1 LNHDA, CDR2 SQIVND (reference sequence). The CDR3: CASSIVGVPSGANVLTF. CDR3 coding DNA: TGTGCCAGTAGTATAGTCGGGGTACCCTCTGGGGCCAACGTCCTGACTTTC.

The chain combines TRBV2 with TRBJ1-5; D not certain. This CDR3 region has 15 residues. Trimming shortened V by 6 bases and J by 7 bases, and 19 bases separated the two germline ends. Germline V gene data show CDR1 as SNHLY and CDR2 as FYNNEI. CDR3 sequence (DNA): TGTGCCAGCAGGAGGGCGCCGGCAGTTGACCAGCCCCAGCATTTT. Protein sequence: CASRRAPAVDQPQHF.

This clone was counted between two and nine times. The chain joins TRBV6-1 to TRBJ2-3; no reliable D call. This CDR3 contains 11 residues. Trimming removed 5 bases from V and 2 bases from J, with 2 bases in between. Germline CDR1 is MNHNS and CDR2 is SASEGT. CDR3 sequence (DNA): TGTGCCAGCAGTCACACAGATACGCAGTATTTT. This codes for CASSHTDTQYF.

The chain is built from TRBV28 and TRBJ1-5, with D perhaps matching TRBD1 (5 bases). Germline V gene data show CDR1 as MDHEN and CDR2 as SYDVKM. The CDR3 contains 15 residues. Trimming pared 8 bases from V and 5 bases from J, leaving 19 bases between. In nucleotides, the CDR3 is TGTGCCAGCGGCGGCGTCCTCGGGGGGTATCAGCCCCAGCATTTT. It yields the protein CASGGVLGGYQPQHF. The variable domain in full, with the rest retrieved from reference TRBV28 and TRBJ1-5, is DVKVTQSSRYLVKRTGEKVFLECVQDMDHENMFWYRQDPGLGLRLIYFSYDVKMKEKGDIPEGYSVSREKKERFSLILESASTNQTSMYLCASGGVLGGYQPQHFGDGTRLSIL.